This entry lists 19 T cell receptor beta chains sequenced from one sample in a study of regulatory T cells in long-lasting Graves disease. As to time point: persistent/refractory GD, antithyroid drugs over 5 years with positive TRAb. The TCR library was made from RNA extracted from PBMCs. iRepertoire HTBI primers and Arm-PCR of CDR3 regions built TCR beta libraries. Using its own MiXCR run on the multiplex PCR reads, TCRdb lists one record per CDR3 protein. Of 300,000 to 350,000 distinct CDR3 sequences listed, around a fifth are singletons. The sequencing here drew on peripheral blood mononuclear cells (PBMCs), taken when the disease was refractory, from a patient treated with antithyroid drugs. The receptors shown here come from a female donor with Graves disease.

In regard to this clonotype: A clone one base away is much larger, so this may be a read error. The V call is TRBV27, the J call TRBJ2-4; TRBD2 agrees at 7 bases. The CDR3 totals 15 residues. CDR1 is MNHEY, CDR2 SMNVEV, per germline (reference sequence). The CDR3 DNA is TGTGCCAGCGGTTTATCCCCAGGACTAGTAGACATTCAGTACTTC. Its protein is CASGLSPGLVDIQYF.

The chain links TRBV29-1 to TRBJ2-7; perhaps TRBD2 as D (7 bases). The V end was cut by 8 bases, the J end by 0 bases, with 20 bases between. This CDR3 has 15 amino acids. The germline gives CDR1 SQVTM, CDR2 ANQGSEA. For the CDR3, the DNA is TGCAGCATGGGGGGGCGGGCTCACAGCTCCTACGAGCAGTACTTC. It is translated as CSMGGRAHSSYEQYF.

This clonotype was counted at least ten times. The CDR3, as DNA: TGCGCCAGCAGGAACGAGGGGGCATGGAACACTGAAGCTTTCTTT. It translates to CASRNEGAWNTEAFF. V usage is TRBV5-1 and J usage is TRBJ1-1; 7 nucleotides match TRBD1. The CDR3 consists of 15 residues. Germline V lookup: CDR1 SGHRS, CDR2 YFSETQ. The V gene end was trimmed by 5 bases and the J gene end by 1 base; junction bases not matched to a gene: 8.

About this clonotype itself: Likely a read error: the CDR3 ends without its conserved phenylalanine or tryptophan. The chain joins TRBV13 to TRBJ2-7; no clear D. Trimming stripped 5 bases from V and 7 bases from J, with 12 bases between. Germline CDR1 PRHDT, CDR2 FYEKMQ (reference sequence). The CDR3 is 12 residues long. CDR3 amino acids: CASSQTRFEQYL. Written as DNA, the CDR3 is TGTGCCAGCAGCCAGACACGTTTTGAGCAGTACCTC.

This clonotype was found a few times. The V call is TRBV7-2, the J call TRBJ1-3, with D perhaps matching TRBD1 (5 bases). CDR1 is SGHTA and CDR2 is FQGNSA in the germline V gene. V was shortened by 5 bases and J by 4 bases, with 12 bases between the two germline ends. The length of the CDR3 is 14 residues. In DNA, the CDR3 is TGTGCCAGCAGCACCACGGGGCTCGGAAACACCATATATTTT. It translates to CASSTTGLGNTIYF.

This clonotype was seen ten or more times. The genes are TRBV27 and TRBJ2-7, with D tentatively TRBD1 or TRBD2 (5 bases each). Germline V gene lookup returns CDR1 MNHEY and CDR2 SMNVEV (reference sequence). The CDR3 runs to 14 residues. The V end was cut by 6 bases, the J end by 0 bases, with 12 bases between. CDR3 sequence reads: CASSPRGPSYEQYF. In DNA form, the CDR3 reads TGTGCCAGCAGCCCCCGGGGACCCTCCTACGAGCAGTACTTC.

This clonotype turned up a few times. This rearrangement joins TRBV13 to TRBJ2-7; D may match TRBD1 or TRBD2 (5 bases each). CDR3 length: 14 amino acids. CDR1 and CDR2 from the germline V gene are PRHDT and FYEKMQ (reference sequence). Trimming pared 5 bases from V and 7 bases from J, leaving 18 bases between. CDR3 nucleotide sequence: TGTGCCAGCAGCAAATCCGGGACGGCTTTAGAGCAGTACTTC. Protein sequence: CASSKSGTALEQYF.

CDR3 nucleotide sequence: TGTGCCAGCAGTGACGCACAGGTAGAAAATTCACCCCTCCACTTT. Amino acid sequence: CASSDAQVENSPLHF. This chain joins TRBV6-2 or TRBV6-3 and TRBJ1-6, with TRBD1 as a possible D gene (5 bases). Germline V CDR1 and CDR2: MNHEY, SVGEGT. This CDR3 has 15 amino acids. The V gene lost 5 bases and the J gene lost 7 bases, with 15 bases spanning the gap.

On this clonotype: Just one base apart from a much larger clone, this may be a read error. V usage is TRBV29-1 and J usage is TRBJ1-2; D is unresolved. Trimming shortened V by 7 bases and J by 7 bases, and 19 bases separated the two germline ends. The CDR3 runs 13 residues. CDR1 and CDR2 (germline): SQVTM, ANQGSEA. The CDR3 nucleotides read TGCAGCGCTTTAAATACGGAACACTGTGGCTACACCTTC. Translation: CSALNTEHCGYTF.

This clonotype was seen ten or more times. This chain joins TRBV11-3 and TRBJ1-1, with D maybe TRBD1 (5 bases). V was pared by 1 base and J by 3 bases, with 12 bases between. CDR1 SGHNT and CDR2 YENEEA come from the germline V gene. This CDR3 contains 15 residues. The CDR3 is CASSLAGHRDTEAFF. Written as DNA, the CDR3 is TGTGCCAGCAGCTTAGCCGGACACCGGGACACTGAAGCTTTCTTT.

The table lists this clonotype with a few counts. The CDR3 region is CASDPGTGLVGANVLTF. CDR3 sequence (DNA): TGTGCCAGCGACCCCGGGACAGGGCTAGTTGGGGCCAACGTCCTGACTTTC. The chain employs TRBV5-5 and TRBJ2-6; TRBD1 aligns across 9 bases. J was trimmed by 3 bases and V by 7 bases; bases with no gene match: 11. Germline loops: CDR1 SGHKS, CDR2 YYEKEE (reference sequence). The CDR3 contains 17 residues.

The sample holds many counts of this clonotype. The rearrangement links TRBV10-3 to TRBJ1-1; D might be TRBD1 (6 bases). CDR1 and CDR2 from the germline V gene are ENHRY and SYGVKD. Trimming pared 7 bases from V and 4 bases from J, leaving 13 bases between. The CDR3 sequence is 13 residues long. The CDR3 DNA reads as TGTGCCATCACAGCAGGGGTGGCCACTGAAGCTTTCTTT. This encodes CAITAGVATEAFF.

This clonotype showed up many times. The chain has TRBV18 and TRBJ2-4; D gene ambiguous. V shed 0 bases and J shed 1 base, with 7 bases lying between them. The V gene's germline CDR1 is KGHSH and CDR2 LQKENI. CDR3 size: 15 residues. The CDR3 DNA reads as TGTGCCAGCTCACCACCCGAGTTGGCCAAAAACATTCAGTACTTC. It codes for CASSPPELAKNIQYF. Filled out from reference TRBV18 and TRBJ2-4, the complete variable domain reads NAGVMQNPRHLVRRRGQEARLRCSPMKGHSHVYWYRQLPEEGLKFMVYLQKENIIDESGMPKERFSAEFPKEGPSILRIQQVVRGDSAAYFCASSPPELAKNIQYFGAGTRLSVL.

This clonotype showed up many times. The V and J genes are TRBV7-8 and TRBJ2-6; D is possibly TRBD1 or TRBD2 (5 bases each). Per germline, CDR1 SGHVS and CDR2 FQNEAQ. The CDR3 covers 15 residues. Trimming removed 5 bases from V and 11 bases from J, with 19 bases in between. The CDR3 is CASSQAEGRDDVLTF. Written as DNA, the CDR3 is TGTGCCAGCAGCCAAGCCGAGGGCAGGGACGACGTCCTGACTTTC.

For this clonotype: Given a much more abundant clone one base away, this may be a read error. The chain employs TRBV6-2 or TRBV6-3 and TRBJ2-7; no clear D. The germline V and J ends were trimmed by 5 bases and 1 base, with 12 bases remaining between them. This CDR3 contains 14 residues. CDR1 and CDR2 from the germline V gene are MNHEY and SVGEGT. CDR3 region: CASSEVERSYEQYF. CDR3 DNA: TGTGCCAGCAGTGAAGTCGAAAGGTCCTACGAGCAGTACTTC.

At least ten counts were recorded for this clonotype. V gene TRBV30 combines with J gene TRBJ1-2, with 9 bases fitting TRBD1. CDR3 size: 15 residues. With 4 bases clipped from V and 4 bases from J, the junction kept 10 bases outside the gene matches. CDR1 is GTSNPN and CDR2 is SVGIG in the germline V gene (reference sequence). CDR3 protein: CAWIRTGASPYGYTF. CDR3 DNA: TGTGCCTGGATAAGGACAGGGGCCAGCCCCTATGGCTACACCTTC.

The chain carries TRBV28 and TRBJ1-3; D possibly corresponds to TRBD1 (6 bases). Germline lookup yields CDR1 MDHEN and CDR2 SYDVKM. Trimming stripped 4 bases from V and 2 bases from J, with 15 bases between. The CDR3 is made up of 16 amino acids. CDR3 sequence (DNA): TGTGCCAGCAGTTCCCCGTGGGGGGCGACTGGAAACACCATATATTTT. Translated, it gives CASSSPWGATGNTIYF.

This clonotype was seen at least ten times. This chain connects TRBV2 to TRBJ2-1, with TRBD2 identical over 11 bases. From germline, CDR1 is SNHLY and CDR2 FYNNEI. The CDR3 spans 17 residues. Unmatched junction bases numbered 7, after V lost 6 bases and J lost 0 bases. The CDR3 DNA sequence: TGTGCCAGCAGAGGGCTAGCGGGGGGTCGCTCCTACAATGAGCAGTTCTTC. It encodes CASRGLAGGRSYNEQFF.

The V call is TRBV11-3, the J call TRBJ2-3; 9 nucleotides line up with TRBD1. The CDR3 is 15 amino acids. Germline V CDR1 and CDR2: SGHNT, YENEEA. The V and J ends lost 1 base and 2 bases, in that order; junction bases with no gene match: 1. The CDR3 sequence: CASSLGTGVTDTQYF. DNA of the CDR3: TGTGCCAGCAGCTTAGGGACAGGGGTCACAGATACGCAGTATTTT.